A selection of T cell receptor beta chains follows, all from one sample in a study of CD8 T cells in ankylosing spondylitis. TCRdb passed the 5' RACE reads through MiXCR, listing each CDR3 protein once. The sample consists of about 500,000 distinct CDR3 sequences, about an eighth of them appearing once. The sequenced sample consisted of blood, either unsorted or a sorted T cell fraction (not recorded which). The receptors were gathered from a male donor with ankylosing spondylitis. The CDR3 runs from the conserved cysteine through the conserved F or W. D genes are given only for firm matches. Part of the rows lack a size; the others show once, few, many or a class for expanded clones.

>.|TRBV19|.|TRBJ2-2
CASKKRGQANTGELFF
TGTGCCAGTAAAAAGAGGGGTCAGGCTAACACCGGGGAGCTGTTTTTT
>.|TRBV5-5|few|TRBJ2-1
CASSLDLGGYNEQFF
TGTGCCAGCAGCTTGGATCTAGGGGGTTACAATGAGCAGTTCTTC
>TRBD1|TRBV6-1|few|TRBJ1-6
CASSGDRGVMVSPLHF
TGTGCCAGCAGTGGAGACAGGGGGGTTATGGTTTCACCCCTCCACTTT
>TRBD1|TRBV2|.|TRBJ1-4
CASKTGDTLSTNEKLFF
TGTGCCAGCAAAACAGGGGATACCCTATCAACTAATGAAAAACTGTTTTTT
>TRBD1|TRBV4-1|.|TRBJ2-4
CASSQDRTGTELYF
TGCGCCAGCAGCCAAGACCGGACCGGGACAGAGTTGTACTTC
>.|TRBV25-1|few|TRBJ2-7
CASSFPEAPYEQYF
TGTGCCAGCAGTTTCCCGGAGGCTCCCTACGAGCAGTACTTC
>.|TRBV6-6|few|TRBJ2-1
CASPQYNEQFF
TGTGCCAGCCCGCAATACAATGAGCAGTTCTTC
>TRBD1|TRBV11-2|.|TRBJ2-6
CASSGSGTVFSGANVLTF
TGTGCCAGCAGCGGATCCGGGACAGTTTTTTCTGGGGCCAACGTCCTGACTTTC
>.|TRBV5-1|many|TRBJ1-1
CASSLDTGFNTEAFF
TGCGCCAGCAGCCTGGACACAGGGTTTAACACTGAAGCTTTCTTT
>TRBD2|TRBV4-1|.|TRBJ2-2
CASSQALTSGRANTGELFF
TGCGCCAGCAGCCAAGCTCTGACTAGCGGGAGGGCGAACACCGGGGAGCTGTTTTTT
>TRBD2|TRBV12-3/TRBV12-4|many|TRBJ2-3
CASSRGREEGDTQYF
TGTGCCAGCAGCCGTGGGCGGGAGGAAGGAGATACGCAGTATTTT
>.|TRBV7-7|.|TRBJ2-7
CASSLGGSNEQYF
TGTGCCAGCAGCTTAGGCGGGTCCAACGAGCAGTACTTC
>.|TRBV25-1|.|TRBJ1-1
CASSESGFRNTEAFF
TGTGCCAGCAGTGAATCGGGTTTCAGAAACACTGAAGCTTTCTTT
>.|TRBV5-1|few|TRBJ2-7
CASSLDGSMDEQYF
TGCGCCAGCAGCTTGGACGGGAGTATGGACGAGCAGTACTTC
>.|TRBV5-1|.|TRBJ2-3
CASSDPGHITDTQYF
TGCGCCAGCAGCGATCCGGGACATATCACAGATACGCAGTATTTT
>TRBD1|TRBV7-9|.|TRBJ2-3
CASSQTGKRTDTQYF
TGTGCCAGCAGCCAGACAGGGAAGCGCACAGATACGCAGTATTTT
>.|TRBV9|.|TRBJ2-2
CASSVPPEGPAGLTGELFF
TGTGCCAGCAGCGTTCCTCCGGAGGGTCCGGCCGGCCTGACCGGGGAGCTGTTTTTT
>TRBD1|TRBV9|few|TRBJ1-2
CASSPGGGSNYGYTF
TGTGCCAGCAGCCCCGGAGGGGGCAGCAACTATGGCTACACCTTC
>TRBD2|TRBV29-1|.|TRBJ2-1
CSVGTSGIYEQFF
TGCAGCGTCGGGACTAGCGGGATCTATGAGCAGTTCTTC
>TRBD1|TRBV6-1|.|TRBJ1-4
CASSEYRGLYEKLFF
TGTGCCAGCAGTGAATACAGGGGGCTCTATGAAAAACTGTTTTTT
>.|TRBV5-1|.|TRBJ1-2
CAKTAYGYTF
TGCGCCAAGACAGCATATGGCTACACCTTC
>.|TRBV2|many|TRBJ2-1
CASSSNKTGAYNEQFF
TGTGCCAGCAGTTCTAACAAAACCGGGGCCTACAATGAGCAGTTCTTC
>.|TRBV6-1|few|TRBJ1-2
CASSENSYGYTF
TGTGCCAGCAGTGAAAACTCCTATGGCTACACCTTC
>.|TRBV20-1|.|TRBJ1-1
CSASWNTEAFF
TGCAGTGCTAGCTGGAACACTGAAGCTTTCTTT
>.|TRBV7-2|.|TRBJ1-5
CASSYRTSNQPQHF
TGTGCCAGCAGCTACAGGACAAGCAATCAGCCCCAGCATTTT
>.|TRBV18|many|TRBJ2-1
CASSPRDEQFF
TGTGCCAGCAGTCCTAGGGATGAGCAGTTCTTC
>.|TRBV5-5|.|TRBJ1-2
CASSLGLGLHTF
TGTGCCAGCAGCTTGGGTCTGGGTTTGCACACCTTC
>.|TRBV18|many|TRBJ1-1
CASSPRGQATNTEAFF
TGTGCCAGCTCACCACGGGGGCAGGCGACGAACACTGAAGCTTTCTTT
>.|TRBV14|few|TRBJ2-7
CASSQGRGPPSFGQYF
TGTGCCAGCAGCCAAGGGAGAGGCCCTCCCTCTTTCGGGCAGTACTTC
>TRBD2|TRBV5-1|few|TRBJ2-1
CASFPSGSYNEQFF
TGCGCCAGCTTCCCTAGCGGTTCCTACAATGAGCAGTTCTTC
>TRBD1|TRBV12-3/TRBV12-4|.|TRBJ2-5
CASGMTGGETQYF
TGTGCCAGCGGTATGACAGGGGGTGAGACCCAGTACTTC
>TRBD1|TRBV5-1|many|TRBJ2-5
CASAGTGQETQYF
TGCGCCAGCGCCGGGACAGGGCAAGAGACCCAGTACTTC
>.|TRBV20-1|.|TRBJ2-7
CSARRLATSYEQYF
TGCAGTGCTAGAAGGCTAGCCACCTCCTACGAGCAGTACTTC
>.|TRBV20-1|.|TRBJ1-2
CSARNPANYGYTF
TGCAGTGCTAGAAACCCCGCGAACTATGGCTACACCTTC
>.|TRBV5-1|.|TRBJ2-3
CASSWGGVEATQYF
TGCGCCAGCAGCTGGGGGGGCGTTGAGGCTACGCAGTATTTT
>TRBD1|TRBV5-1|.|TRBJ1-6
CASSSSGTDNSPLHF
TGCGCCAGCAGCTCGAGCGGGACAGATAATTCACCCCTCCACTTT
>.|TRBV5-1|.|TRBJ2-2
CASSSHSNGELFF
TGCGCCAGCAGCTCCCACTCGAACGGGGAGCTGTTTTTT
>.|TRBV27|many|TRBJ2-7
CASSLRIGTGTYEQYF
TGTGCCAGCAGTTTAAGGATAGGGACCGGAACCTACGAGCAGTACTTC
>TRBD2|TRBV24-1|many|TRBJ2-1
CATSDWRDTSGRNEQFF
TGTGCCACCAGTGATTGGCGGGACACTAGCGGGAGAAATGAGCAGTTCTTC
>.|TRBV20-1|.|TRBJ2-5
CSASRGSWQGLQETQYF
TGCAGTGCTAGTAGGGGAAGTTGGCAGGGCCTCCAAGAGACCCAGTACTTC
>TRBD2|TRBV20-1|.|TRBJ2-1
CSASESRGGSYNEQFF
TGCAGTGCTAGTGAGTCTAGAGGCGGGAGCTACAATGAGCAGTTCTTC
>TRBD1|TRBV24-1|.|TRBJ2-1
CATSEAWDRGEQFF
TGTGCCACCAGTGAAGCATGGGACAGGGGTGAGCAGTTCTTC
>.|TRBV30|.|TRBJ1-2
CAWSWQSDGYTF
TGTGCCTGGAGTTGGCAGTCGGATGGCTACACCTTC